This T cell receptor beta chain was sequenced for a study of blood T cell repertoires in COVID-19. Germline-derived CDR1 and CDR2 are MDHEN and SYDVKM. This CDR3 comprises 14 residues. The ends were cut back, 0 bases at V and 3 bases at J, with 6 bases in the middle. Generated by immunoSEQ multiplex PCR, the TCRdb table keeps only in-frame clones and is missing some. The table has about 410,000 clones, roughly 90% seen once. This clone was counted between two and nine times. All enrollees were roughly 18 to 89 years old and from under 25 US areas. The J gene is TRBJ1-5, the V gene TRBV28; perhaps TRBD1 as D (5 bases). This receptor was identified in a woman in her 30s who had recovered from COVID-19. The sequencing sample was made of PBMCs or T cells enriched from blood (not recorded which). CDR3 protein: CASSLWDNNQPQHF. The CDR3 nucleotides read TGTGCCAGCAGTTTATGGGACAACAATCAGCCCCAGCATTTT. The full variable domain, its missing parts supplied by reference TRBV28 and TRBJ1-5, is DVKVTQSSRYLVKRTGEKVFLECVQDMDHENMFWYRQDPGLGLRLIYFSYDVKMKEKGDIPEGYSVSREKKERFSLILESASTNQTSMYLCASSLWDNNQPQHFGDGTRLSIL.